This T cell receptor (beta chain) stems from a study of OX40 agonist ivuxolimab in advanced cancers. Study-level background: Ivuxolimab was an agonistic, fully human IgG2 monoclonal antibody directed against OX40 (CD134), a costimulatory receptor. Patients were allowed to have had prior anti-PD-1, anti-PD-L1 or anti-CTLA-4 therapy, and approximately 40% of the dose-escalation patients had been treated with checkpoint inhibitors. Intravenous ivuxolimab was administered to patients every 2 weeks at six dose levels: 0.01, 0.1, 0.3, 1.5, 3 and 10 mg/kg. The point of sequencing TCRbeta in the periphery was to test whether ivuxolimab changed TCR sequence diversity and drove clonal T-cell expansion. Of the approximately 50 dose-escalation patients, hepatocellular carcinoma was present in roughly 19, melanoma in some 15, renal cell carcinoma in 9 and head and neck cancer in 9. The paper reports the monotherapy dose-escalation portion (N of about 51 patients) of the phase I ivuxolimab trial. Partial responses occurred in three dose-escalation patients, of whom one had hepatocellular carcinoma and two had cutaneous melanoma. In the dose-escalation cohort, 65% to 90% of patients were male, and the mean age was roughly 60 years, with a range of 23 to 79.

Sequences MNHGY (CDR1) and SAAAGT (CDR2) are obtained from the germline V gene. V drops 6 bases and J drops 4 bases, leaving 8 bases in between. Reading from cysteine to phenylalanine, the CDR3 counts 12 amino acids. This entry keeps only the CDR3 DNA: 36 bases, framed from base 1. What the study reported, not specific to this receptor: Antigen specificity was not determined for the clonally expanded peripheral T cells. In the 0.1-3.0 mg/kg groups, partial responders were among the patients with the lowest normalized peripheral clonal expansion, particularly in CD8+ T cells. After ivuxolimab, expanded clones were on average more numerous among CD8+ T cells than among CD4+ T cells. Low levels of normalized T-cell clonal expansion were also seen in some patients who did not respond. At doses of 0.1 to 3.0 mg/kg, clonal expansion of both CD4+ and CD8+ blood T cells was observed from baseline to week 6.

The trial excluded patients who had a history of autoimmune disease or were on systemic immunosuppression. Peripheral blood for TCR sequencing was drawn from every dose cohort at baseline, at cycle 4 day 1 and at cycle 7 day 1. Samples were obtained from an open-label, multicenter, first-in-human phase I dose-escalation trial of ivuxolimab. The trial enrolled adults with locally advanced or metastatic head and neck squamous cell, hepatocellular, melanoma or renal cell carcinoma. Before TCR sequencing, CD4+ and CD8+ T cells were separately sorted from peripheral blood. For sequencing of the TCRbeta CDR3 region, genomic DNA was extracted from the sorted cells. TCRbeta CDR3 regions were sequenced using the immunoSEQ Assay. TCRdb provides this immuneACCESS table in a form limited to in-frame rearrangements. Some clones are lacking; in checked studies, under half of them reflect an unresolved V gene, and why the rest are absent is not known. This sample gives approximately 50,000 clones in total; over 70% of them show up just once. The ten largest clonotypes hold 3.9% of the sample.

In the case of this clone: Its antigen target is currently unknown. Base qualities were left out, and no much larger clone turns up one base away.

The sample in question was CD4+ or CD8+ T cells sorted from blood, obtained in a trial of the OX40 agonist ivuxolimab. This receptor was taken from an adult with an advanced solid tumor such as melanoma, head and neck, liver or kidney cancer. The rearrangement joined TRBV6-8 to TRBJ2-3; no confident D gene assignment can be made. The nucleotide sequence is TGTGCCAGCAGATTCCGGCCAGATACGCAGTATTTT. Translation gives CASRFRPDTQYF.